This T cell receptor (beta chain) was observed in a study of Graves' ophthalmopathy and Graves' hyperthyroidism. Study-wide context: Samples of peripheral blood were obtained at initial diagnosis, prior to treatment of any kind.

CDR3 length: 16 residues. The germline V gene has CDR1 DFQATT and CDR2 SNEGSKA (reference sequence). V shed 6 bases and J shed 0 bases, with 15 bases lying between them. Amplified TCR beta CDR3 regions were obtained using RNA transcripts as template. HTBI primers primed a first-round RT-PCR, and a second-round multiplex PCR followed. TCRdb analysed the multiplex PCR reads with MiXCR anew, one entry per CDR3 protein. Of 500,000 to 800,000 distinct CDR3 sequences in the sample, 35% to 45% were seen once. Study-wide results and limits: Appearing in blood as well were most expanded thyroid clonotypes above 0.001 frequency.

Presentation of ophthalmopathy in the donors involved moderate-to-severe activity, CAS ≥3, NOSPECS ≥4 and a duration under 3 months. Diagnostic conclusions were grounded in clinical symptoms, serum thyroxine, TRAb, thyroid ultrasound and orbital computed tomography. This clonotype has just a few counts. Its antigen is not identified. This TCR came from an adult man with Graves' ophthalmopathy. The sequenced material came from peripheral blood. V gene TRBV20-1 combines with J gene TRBJ1-6; tentative D call: TRBD1 (6 bases). The CDR3 loop is CSASGTHISYNSPLHF. CDR3 DNA sequence: TGCAGTGCATCCGGGACACATATCTCCTATAATTCACCCCTCCACTTT.